The next 32 T cell receptor beta chains were all read from a single sample in a study. Using its own MiXCR run on the 5' RACE reads, TCRdb lists one record per CDR3 protein. The data show approximately 40,000 distinct CDR3 sequences, over 25% seen once. Material for sequencing was tumor-infiltrating memory CD4+ T cells sorted from the breast tumor. Regarding subset: memory CD4+ T cells, CD4+CD45RO+CD25-. The receptors here all came from a female donor with breast cancer.

The rearrangement joins TRBV4-3 to TRBJ1-6; a weak D match, TRBD1 (6 bases). Trimming shortened V by 1 base and J by 6 bases, and 16 bases separated the two germline ends. The CDR3 consists of 17 residues. Germline loops: CDR1 LGHNA, CDR2 YSLEER. The CDR3 DNA sequence: TGCGCCAGCAGCCAAGCCCCCCCAGGGGCAGGTAATTCACCCCTCCACTTT. This gives the protein CASSQAPPGAGNSPLHF.

The J gene is TRBJ2-1, the V gene TRBV24-1, with D perhaps TRBD2 (7 bases). Germline V CDR1 and CDR2: KGHDR, SFDVKD. The CDR3 is 18 residues long. Trimming pared 4 bases from V and 2 bases from J, leaving 20 bases between. CDR3 protein: CATSDRSRGALTYNEQFF. CDR3 nucleotide sequence: TGTGCCACCAGTGACCGTTCCCGGGGGGCCTTAACCTACAATGAGCAGTTCTTC.

This clonotype has only a few counts. V gene TRBV5-1 combines with J gene TRBJ2-2; TRBD1 matches 8 bases. Germline loops: CDR1 SGHRS, CDR2 YFSETQ. The CDR3 is 15 amino acids. V lost 0 bases and J lost 6; bases outside the gene matches: 4. In DNA, the CDR3 is TGCGCCAGCAGCTTGGGACAGGGGATACCCGGGGAGCTGTTTTTT. It yields the protein CASSLGQGIPGELFF.

J is TRBJ2-3 and V is TRBV5-1; D call uncertain. The CDR3 covers 15 residues. The germline V and J ends were trimmed by 0 bases and 0 bases, with 8 bases remaining between them. From germline, CDR1 is SGHRS and CDR2 YFSETQ. The CDR3 reads CASSLDGASTDTQYF. In nucleotides, the CDR3 is TGCGCCAGCAGCTTGGATGGAGCTAGCACAGATACGCAGTATTTT.

V gene TRBV5-4 combines with J gene TRBJ2-5; no reliable D call. The germline V and J ends were trimmed by 0 bases and 5 bases, with 11 bases remaining between them. This CDR3 region has 14 residues. Looked up from germline, CDR1 is SGHNT and CDR2 is YYREEE (reference sequence). The CDR3 here is CASSLDPLGETQYF. The CDR3, as DNA: TGTGCCAGCAGCTTGGACCCTTTGGGGGAGACCCAGTACTTC.

The gene calls are TRBV5-1 and TRBJ2-5, with 7 bases identical to TRBD2. Looked up from germline, CDR1 is SGHRS and CDR2 is YFSETQ. The CDR3 sequence is 15 residues long. V dropped 2 bases and J dropped 2; count of bases not matched to a gene: 6. The CDR3, as DNA: TGCGCCAGCAGCTTAGTTGGGACTATTCAAGAGACCCAGTACTTC. Its protein is CASSLVGTIQETQYF.

The rearrangement uses TRBV7-2 and TRBJ2-3, with D perhaps matching TRBD1 (5 bases). CDR3 size: 14 residues. V lost 5 bases to trimming and J lost 2 bases, with 11 bases between them. Germline CDR1 and CDR2: SGHTA and FQGNSA. The CDR3 sequence is CASSVQGATDTQYF. The CDR3 DNA reads as TGTGCCAGCAGCGTGCAAGGGGCCACAGATACGCAGTATTTT.

This chain links TRBV28 with TRBJ2-7; 12 nucleotides align to TRBD2. V dropped 8 bases and J dropped 4; count of bases not matched to a gene: 12. In germline, CDR1 is MDHEN, CDR2 SYDVKM. The CDR3 has 16 residues. The chain's CDR3 is CASGQLAGGRRYEQYF. The CDR3 DNA follows: TGTGCCAGCGGACAACTAGCGGGAGGTCGACGGTACGAGCAGTACTTC.

This clonotype came up a few times. The chain couples TRBV4-2 to TRBJ2-7; D is ambiguous. The length of the CDR3 is 15 residues. Trimming shortened V by 1 base and J by 6 bases, and 16 bases separated the two germline ends. Germline CDR1 and CDR2: LGHNA and YNFKEQ. The CDR3 loop is CASSQVGKGSSEQYF. The CDR3 nucleotides read TGTGCCAGCAGCCAAGTTGGGAAAGGGTCGAGCGAGCAGTACTTC.

The rearrangement uses TRBV6-2 or TRBV6-3 and TRBJ1-5; 8 positions agree with TRBD1. The V gene's germline CDR1 is MNHEY and CDR2 SVGEGT. Trimming took 4 bases from V and 4 from J; bases not matched to a gene: 9. CDR3 size: 16 residues. CDR3 residues: CASSSGGEGPNQPQHF. CDR3 nucleotides: TGTGCCAGCAGTTCAGGGGGCGAGGGACCAAATCAGCCCCAGCATTTT.

This clonotype was observed a handful of times. The chain has TRBV20-1 and TRBJ2-7; D remains unclear. Germline lookup yields CDR1 DFQATT and CDR2 SNEGSKA (reference sequence). Trimming pared 3 bases from V and 3 bases from J, leaving 18 bases between. This CDR3 region has 15 residues. CDR3 protein: CSAREASAALYEQYF. CDR3 nucleotides: TGCAGTGCTAGGGAAGCTTCGGCGGCCCTCTACGAGCAGTACTTC.

The rearrangement joins TRBV12-3 or TRBV12-4 to TRBJ2-2; 8 bases fit TRBD1. This CDR3 region has 14 residues. Trimming at V came to 5 bases and at J to 3 bases, leaving 2 bases not matched to a gene. This CDR3 is CASSLTGDTGELFF. The CDR3 DNA sequence: TGTGCCAGCAGTCTGACAGGGGACACCGGGGAGCTGTTTTTT.

The chain joins TRBV12-3 or TRBV12-4 to TRBJ2-5; TRBD2 aligns across 12 bases. V shed 5 bases and J 5 bases; nucleotides not matched to a gene: 6. The CDR3 consists of 15 residues. The CDR3 loop reads CASSTSGGPRETQYF. CDR3 DNA sequence: TGTGCCAGCAGTACTAGCGGGGGGCCCAGGGAGACCCAGTACTTC.

This clonotype was observed a handful of times. The chain carries TRBV28 and TRBJ2-3; 11 nucleotides align to TRBD2. CDR1 MDHEN and CDR2 SYDVKM come from the germline V gene. V lost 2 bases, J lost 6 bases, and 7 bases stayed unmatched. The length of the CDR3 is 16 residues. In nucleotides, the CDR3 is TGTGCCAGCAGTTTAGCCATAGCGGGAGGGGCTGATACGCAGTATTTT. Translated, it gives CASSLAIAGGADTQYF.

For this clonotype: A much bigger clone sits one base away, suggesting this may be a read error. This CDR3 fails to terminate in the conserved phenylalanine or tryptophan, so it likely reflects a read error. The chain joins TRBV3-1 to TRBJ1-4; no reliable D call. The CDR3 covers 12 residues. With 1 base removed from V and 8 bases from J, the gap between germline ends came to 5 bases. Germline V lookup: CDR1 LGHDT, CDR2 YNNKEL (reference sequence). The DNA of the CDR3 is TGTGCCAGCAGCCAAGGTACGGAAAAACTGTTTTCT. It encodes CASSQGTEKLFS.

In this sample, this clonotype turned up a few times. V gene TRBV29-1 combines with J gene TRBJ1-1; D is uncertain. Trimming removed 3 bases at V and 0 bases at J, with 8 bases between. Per the germline V gene, CDR1 is SQVTM and CDR2 is ANQGSEA. The CDR3 has 13 residues. CDR3 in amino acids: CSVEEMMNTEAFF. The CDR3 DNA reads as TGCAGCGTTGAGGAGATGATGAACACTGAAGCTTTCTTT.

This clonotype was counted ten times or more. The CDR3 coding sequence is TGCGCCAGCAGCTTGTCCAGGACAGTCTACAATGAGCAGTTCTTC. It translates to CASSLSRTVYNEQFF. The chain is built from TRBV5-1 and TRBJ2-1, with TRBD1 as a possible D gene (6 bases). V lost 1 base and J 3 bases, leaving 11 bases between the germline ends. The CDR3 is 15 residues long. Germline lookup yields CDR1 SGHRS and CDR2 YFSETQ.

This clonotype appeared many times. This rearrangement joins TRBV4-1 to TRBJ2-7; 10 nucleotides align to TRBD2. The CDR3 extends over 12 amino acids. The V segment lost 6 bases and the J segment 6 bases; nucleotides outside the gene matches: 2. Looked up from germline, CDR1 is MGHRA and CDR2 is YSYEKL. CDR3 nucleotides: TGCGCCAGCAGGGGACTAGCGAGCGAGCAGTACTTC. Amino acids: CASRGLASEQYF.

The sample holds a few counts of this clonotype. The V call is TRBV11-1, the J call TRBJ2-2, with unresolved D. V lost 4 bases, J lost 6 bases, and 9 bases lay in between. Germline V gene data show CDR1 as SGHAT and CDR2 as FQDESV (reference sequence). The CDR3 spans 13 residues. CDR3 sequence reads: CASSSRTAGELFF. The CDR3 coding sequence is TGTGCCAGCAGCTCAAGGACGGCCGGGGAGCTGTTTTTT.

This clonotype has only a few counts. V and J are TRBV12-3 or TRBV12-4 and TRBJ2-3; D possibly matches TRBD1 or TRBD2 (5 bases each). CDR3 length: 15 amino acids. The germline V and J ends were trimmed by 6 bases and 0 bases, with 13 bases remaining between them. Here the CDR3 reads CASSTSGTSTDTQYF. As DNA, the CDR3 is TGTGCCAGCAGCACGTCGGGGACGAGCACAGATACGCAGTATTTT.

On this clonotype: In this CDR3 the conserved last residue, phenylalanine or tryptophan, is missing, so a read error is likely. The chain combines TRBV24-1 with TRBJ1-5; maybe TRBD1 (5 bases). Trimming shortened V by 4 bases and J by 4 bases, and 13 bases separated the two germline ends. The CDR3 extends over 15 amino acids. CDR1 and CDR2 (germline): KGHDR, SFDVKD. The CDR3 spells CATSDPDSGNQPQHS. CDR3 bases: TGTGCCACCAGTGACCCTGACAGCGGTAATCAGCCCCAGCATTCT.

The rearrangement uses TRBV4-1 and TRBJ2-5, with 7 nucleotides matching TRBD1. The CDR3 has 15 residues. Looked up from germline, CDR1 is MGHRA and CDR2 is YSYEKL. The J segment lost 0 bases and the V segment lost 7 bases, leaving 8 bases of the junction unmatched. The CDR3 here is CASNPGQTNQETQYF. CDR3 DNA: TGCGCCAGCAACCCGGGACAGACAAACCAAGAGACCCAGTACTTC.

This clonotype occurred a few times. The DNA of the CDR3 is TGTGCCAGCAGCTTAGTCGGGACAGGGGGATCCGAGCAGTACTTC. The encoded protein is CASSLVGTGGSEQYF. This chain joins TRBV7-3 and TRBJ2-7, with 11 bases matching TRBD1. J gave up 6 bases and V 2 bases, and 6 bases lay outside the gene matches. Germline CDR1 and CDR2: SGHTA and FQGTGA. This CDR3 has 15 amino acids. Combining the CDR3 with reference TRBV7-3 and TRBJ2-7 gives the whole variable domain GAGVSQTPSNKVTEKGKYVELRCDPISGHTALYWYRQSLGQGPEFLIYFQGTGAADDSGLPNDRFFAVRPEGSVSTLKIQRTERGDSAVYLCASSLVGTGGSEQYFGPGTRLTVT.

Regarding this clonotype: The junction departs from germline at one end; a sequencing error may be responsible. The chain links TRBV12-3 or TRBV12-4 to TRBJ2-3, with a possible D match to TRBD1 (5 bases). CDR3 length: 12 residues. The CDR3 DNA follows: TGTGCCGGCAGTATAGACAGTGATACGCAGTATTTT. The encoded protein is CAGSIDSDTQYF.

This clonotype appeared a few times. This chain uses TRBV4-2 with TRBJ2-1, with 9 nucleotides matching TRBD1. The CDR3 extends over 14 amino acids. The germline V gene has CDR1 LGHNA and CDR2 YNFKEQ. V lost 4 bases and J lost 6; bases outside the gene matches: 4. CDR3 protein: CASSRRTGANEQFF. The DNA of the CDR3 is TGTGCCAGCAGCCGGCGGACAGGGGCCAATGAGCAGTTCTTC.

This clonotype was recorded a few times. This rearrangement joins TRBV4-1 to TRBJ1-2; D unclear. The germline V gene has CDR1 MGHRA and CDR2 YSYEKL. The V and J ends lost 0 bases and 4 bases respectively, with 12 bases between them. This CDR3 region has 15 residues. The CDR3 sequence is CASSQENGNVYGYTF. CDR3 sequence (DNA): TGCGCCAGCAGCCAAGAGAACGGGAACGTCTATGGCTACACCTTC.

This clonotype is labeled as medium-sized. The chain uses TRBV20-1 and TRBJ1-2; no firm D call. The CDR3 length is 13 residues. The V gene lost 1 base and the J gene lost 8 bases, with 14 bases spanning the gap. Germline CDR1 is DFQATT and CDR2 is SNEGSKA (reference sequence). CDR3 amino acids: CSARVVGRDGYTF. Written as DNA, the CDR3 is TGCAGTGCTAGAGTGGTAGGGCGCGACGGCTACACCTTC.

In this sample, this clonotype turned up once. This chain joins TRBV7-9 and TRBJ2-1; TRBD1 matches at 8 bases. V gave up 7 bases and J gave up 4 bases; unmatched junction bases: 3. The CDR3 consists of 13 residues. Germline values: CDR1 SEHNR, CDR2 FQNEAQ (reference sequence). CDR3 nucleotides: TGTGCCAGCAAGACAGGGGAATACAATGAGCAGTTCTTC. This codes for CASKTGEYNEQFF. Together with reference TRBV7-9 and TRBJ2-1, the CDR3 gives the full variable domain: DTGVSQNPRHKITKRGQNVTFRCDPISEHNRLYWYRQTLGQGPEFLTYFQNEAQLEKSRLLSDRFSAERPKGSFSTLEIQRTEQGDSAMYLCASKTGEYNEQFFGPGTRLTVL.

This clonotype was recorded many times. The CDR3, as DNA: TGTGCCAGCAGCATGAGAACAGGGGCCTTGGGGGAGACCCAGTACTTC. The encoded protein is CASSMRTGALGETQYF. This chain uses TRBV7-8 with TRBJ2-5; 7 positions match TRBD1. V dropped 5 bases and J dropped 5; count of bases not matched to a gene: 14. Germline CDR1 and CDR2: SGHVS and FQNEAQ. The CDR3 covers 16 residues.

This clonotype turned up a few times. The chain combines TRBV27 with TRBJ2-1; possibly TRBD2 for D (6 bases). Trimming left V 8 bases short and J 9 bases short, with 20 bases between. CDR1 is MNHEY and CDR2 is SMNVEV in the germline V gene (reference sequence). The CDR3 sequence is 14 residues long. CDR3 DNA sequence: TGTGCCAGCTCTATGGGCGGGAAGCCCAGTGAGCAGTTCTTC. Residues: CASSMGGKPSEQFF.

V is TRBV12-3 or TRBV12-4 and J is TRBJ1-5, with 7 bases aligning to TRBD1. This CDR3 has 14 residues. Germline trimming cut 5 bases from V and 5 bases from J; bases unmatched to any gene: 6. CDR3 amino acids: CASSAGTVHQPQHF. The CDR3 DNA sequence: TGTGCCAGCAGTGCTGGGACAGTTCATCAGCCCCAGCATTTT.

As concerns this clonotype: Compared with germline, one end of the junction differs, possibly owing to a read error. CDR3 DNA: TGTGCCAGCAGTTTAAGACGGACGGAAGAGACCCAGCACTTC. It specifies CASSLRRTEETQHF. V and J are TRBV12-3 or TRBV12-4 and TRBJ2-5; D is ambiguous. CDR3 size: 14 residues.